This T cell receptor beta chain was identified in a study of T cell responses to AZD1222 COVID-19 vaccine. Trimming cost V 5 bases and J 2 bases, with 19 bases left between them. Germline loops: CDR1 SEHNR, CDR2 FQNEAQ (reference sequence). CDR3 length: 16 amino acids. Profiled with immunoSEQ multiplex PCR; TCRdb holds only in-frame clones, not every one. The sample includes approximately 140,000 clones, 91% of them seen just once. Sequencing used peripheral blood, obtained 28 days after the second dose of the MenACWY control vaccine. V gene TRBV7-9 combines with J gene TRBJ2-7, with TRBD2 as a possible D gene (6 bases). This TCR derives from an adult who received the MenACWY meningococcal vaccine as a control. The CDR3 here is CASSQEAGLPTYEQYF. The CDR3 nucleotides read TGTGCCAGCAGCCAAGAGGCGGGGCTCCCGACCTACGAGCAGTACTTC.